A selection of T cell receptor beta chains follows, all from one sample in a study of Ad26.COV2.S vaccination and SARS-CoV-2 variants. The table came from immunoSEQ multiplex PCR; TCRdb's copy has only in-frame clones and leaves some out. The table lists 410,000 or so clones, 80% to 95% of them singletons. Sequenced material: peripheral blood, taken in a trial of Ad26.COV2.S vaccine versus placebo. The receptors stem from a person between 18 and 65 years old who received the Ad26.COV2.S COVID-19 vaccine or a placebo. Both conserved end residues are part of each CDR3. The order of the fields is D gene, clone size, V gene, J gene, CDR3 DNA, CDR3 protein. A D gene is named only where the DNA matches it firmly. Clone size, where shown, is once, few, many, or a class for clones that have expanded.

D: TRBD1; size: NA; V: TRBV10-3; J: TRBJ1-2; DNA: TGTGCCATCAGAGGAGGGGGACAGGACACAGATGGCTACACCTTC; CDR3: CAIRGGGQDTDGYTF
D: NA; size: NA; V: TRBV6-5; J: TRBJ2-2; DNA: TGTGCCAGCAGTTCCCTGAGGGGCACCGGGGAGCTGTTTTTT; CDR3: CASSSLRGTGELFF
D: TRBD2; size: once; V: TRBV10-3; J: TRBJ2-1; DNA: TGTGCCATCAGTGACTCAACTAGCGGCCCCAATGAGCAGTTCTTC; CDR3: CAISDSTSGPNEQFF
D: TRBD2; size: once; V: TRBV4-3; J: TRBJ2-1; DNA: TGCGCCAGCAGCCTAGGACTAGCGGGTAGCTCCTACAATGAGCAGTTCTTC; CDR3: CASSLGLAGSSYNEQFF
D: TRBD1; size: NA; V: TRBV6-2/TRBV6-3; J: TRBJ1-1; DNA: TGTGCCAGCAGCCTGACAGGGAAGGTGAACACTGAAGCTTTCTTT; CDR3: CASSLTGKVNTEAFF
D: TRBD2; size: NA; V: TRBV3-1/TRBV3-2; J: TRBJ2-5; DNA: TGTGCCAGCAGCCAAGAAGTAGCGGGAGAGGGGACCCAGTACTTC; CDR3: CASSQEVAGEGTQYF
D: NA; size: few; V: TRBV5-6; J: TRBJ2-7; DNA: TGTGCCAGCAGCTTGGCAGGGGTGAGGTACGAGCAGTACTTC; CDR3: CASSLAGVRYEQYF
D: NA; size: NA; V: TRBV30; J: TRBJ1-4; DNA: TGTGCCTGGAGTGTACTCGGTGAGGGTGAAAAACTGTTTTTT; CDR3: CAWSVLGEGEKLFF
D: NA; size: NA; V: TRBV5-1; J: TRBJ1-4; DNA: TGCGCCAGCAGCTTGGGGCAGGGGACTGAAAAACTGTTTTTT; CDR3: CASSLGQGTEKLFF
D: NA; size: NA; V: TRBV18; J: TRBJ2-2; DNA: TGTGCCAGCTCACCGACTAGAAACACCGGGGAGCTGTTTTTT; CDR3: CASSPTRNTGELFF
D: NA; size: NA; V: TRBV6-5; J: TRBJ2-7; DNA: TGTGCCAGCAGTTACTCCTCGGAGTCCCTTCTCGAGCAGTACTTC; CDR3: CASSYSSESLLEQYF
D: NA; size: few; V: TRBV12-3/TRBV12-4; J: TRBJ2-2; DNA: TGTGCCAGCAGATCGGAATACACCGGGGAGCTGTTTTTT; CDR3: CASRSEYTGELFF
D: NA; size: NA; V: TRBV7-2; J: TRBJ2-7; DNA: TGTGCCAGCAGCTTACTGGGTCCCTACGAGCAGTACTTC; CDR3: CASSLLGPYEQYF
D: NA; size: NA; V: TRBV25-1; J: TRBJ2-5; DNA: TGTGCCAGCACGGAGACCCAGTACTTC; CDR3: CASTETQYF
D: NA; size: few; V: TRBV6-2/TRBV6-3; J: TRBJ2-3; DNA: TGTGCCAGCAGTGCTACAGGGTGGACAGATACGCAGTATTTT; CDR3: CASSATGWTDTQYF
D: TRBD2; size: NA; V: TRBV28; J: TRBJ2-2; DNA: TGTGCCAGCAGTCCCCTAGCGGGAGGGGTTACCGGGGAGCTGTTTTTT; CDR3: CASSPLAGGVTGELFF
D: NA; size: NA; V: TRBV12-5; J: TRBJ2-7; DNA: TGTGCTAGTGGCCGAGAAGTTGGCCCAAACACCTACGAGCAGTACTTC; CDR3: CASGREVGPNTYEQYF
D: TRBD1; size: NA; V: TRBV19; J: TRBJ1-5; DNA: TGTGCCAGTAGTCAGGGGGCGAGCAATCAGCCCCAGCATTTT; CDR3: CASSQGASNQPQHF
D: NA; size: NA; V: TRBV12-3/TRBV12-4; J: TRBJ2-1; DNA: TGTGCCAGCAGCCAGGTCGATGAGCAGTTCTTC; CDR3: CASSQVDEQFF
D: NA; size: NA; V: TRBV23-1; J: TRBJ1-2; DNA: TGCGCCAGCAGTCAACCGGCAGCTTACCTCTATGGCTACACCTTC; CDR3: CASSQPAAYLYGYTF
D: NA; size: NA; V: TRBV18; J: TRBJ1-1; DNA: TGTGCCAGCTCACCATTGGGTTTGCACACTGAAGCTTTCTTT; CDR3: CASSPLGLHTEAFF
D: TRBD2; size: many; V: TRBV7-9; J: TRBJ2-7; DNA: TGTGCCAGCAGCTTCGGACTAGCGGGACCCTACGAGCAGTACTTC; CDR3: CASSFGLAGPYEQYF
D: NA; size: NA; V: TRBV2; J: TRBJ1-2; DNA: TGTGCCAGCAGTCCCGGGACGGTTAACTATGGCTACACCTTC; CDR3: CASSPGTVNYGYTF
D: NA; size: NA; V: TRBV6-2/TRBV6-3; J: TRBJ2-1; DNA: TGTGCCAGCAGTTTAGGCGGTGAGCAGTTCTTC; CDR3: CASSLGGEQFF
D: TRBD2; size: NA; V: TRBV7-9; J: TRBJ2-1; DNA: TGTGCCAGCAGCCGTAGCGGGAGGGCCGCCTACAATGAGCAGTTCTTC; CDR3: CASSRSGRAAYNEQFF
D: TRBD1; size: NA; V: TRBV27; J: TRBJ1-2; DNA: TGTGCCAGCAGTCCTACAGGGGGCGCTGGCTACACCTTC; CDR3: CASSPTGGAGYTF
D: NA; size: NA; V: TRBV7-3; J: TRBJ2-1; DNA: TGTGCCAGCAGCTTAACCTCCGCGGATGGTATCGCGTTCTTC; CDR3: CASSLTSADGIAFF
D: TRBD2; size: NA; V: TRBV15; J: TRBJ2-3; DNA: TGTGCCACCAGCACCGCCAGGCGCGGGAGTGGTGCAGATACGCAGTATTTT; CDR3: CATSTARRGSGADTQYF